Listed below are T cell receptor beta chains from one sample, sequenced in a study of shared clonotypes between healthy human individuals. Sequencing was performed with immunoSEQ multiplex PCR; in TCRdb, only in-frame clones are kept and a portion is missing. Found here are a few million clones, around nine tenths of them singletons; the top ten hold more than 0.12%. Sequencing used naive CD4+ T cells sorted from blood. The receptors shown here come from a man younger than 35 in good health. CDR3s include the opening cysteine and the closing phenylalanine or tryptophan. The order of the fields is clone size, D gene, J gene, V gene, CDR3 protein, CDR3 DNA. The D gene is left open where the match is weak. Not all rows give a size; the values are once, few, many and, for expanded clones, a class.

.	TRBD1	TRBJ2-2	TRBV19	CASRALDRDTGELFF	TGTGCCAGTAGAGCCTTGGACAGGGACACCGGGGAGCTGTTTTTT
.	.	TRBJ2-1	TRBV10-3	CAISEGGGPYNEQFF	TGTGCCATCAGTGAAGGAGGGGGCCCATACAATGAGCAGTTCTTC
.	.	TRBJ2-3	TRBV6-1	CASSGTRPPYVDTQYF	TGTGCCAGCAGTGGAACTAGGCCCCCCTACGTAGATACGCAGTATTTT
.	TRBD1	TRBJ2-7	TRBV11-3	CASSDRGDSYEQYF	TGTGCCAGCAGCGACAGGGGAGACTCCTACGAGCAGTACTTC
.	.	TRBJ1-4	TRBV6-1	CASYDPASPNEKLFF	TGTGCCAGCTATGACCCAGCTTCCCCCAATGAAAAACTGTTTTTT
.	.	TRBJ1-2	TRBV7-9	CASSYTGFGYTF	TGTGCCAGCAGCTACACAGGGTTTGGCTACACCTTC
.	.	TRBJ1-4	TRBV4-2	CASSQELRGANEKLFF	TGTGCCAGCAGCCAGGAATTAAGAGGGGCTAATGAAAAACTGTTTTTT
.	TRBD1	TRBJ1-6	TRBV19	CASSGDSVNSPLHF	TGTGCCAGTAGCGGGGACAGCGTTAATTCACCCCTCCACTTT
.	.	TRBJ1-1	TRBV7-9	CASSLATTVNTEAFF	TGTGCCAGCAGCTTAGCAACGACGGTCAACACTGAAGCTTTCTTT
.	.	TRBJ1-4	TRBV19	CASSIGSATNEKLFF	TGTGCCAGTAGTATAGGTTCCGCAACTAATGAAAAACTGTTTTTT
.	.	TRBJ2-7	TRBV6-1	CASSEPPGFAGASITYEQYF	TGTGCCAGCAGTGAACCCCCGGGCTTCGCGGGGGCCTCTATTACCTACGAGCAGTACTTC
.	TRBD1	TRBJ2-2	TRBV7-2	CASSLPTGAGELFF	TGTGCCAGCAGCTTACCGACAGGGGCCGGGGAGCTGTTTTTT
.	.	TRBJ2-4	TRBV4-3	CASSQARVIHAAKNIQYF	TGCGCCAGCAGCCAGGCCCGAGTGATCCACGCGGCCAAAAACATTCAGTACTTC
.	TRBD2	TRBJ2-1	TRBV7-2	CASSLAYTSGRFNEQFF	TGTGCCAGCAGCTTAGCTTATACTAGCGGGAGGTTCAATGAGCAGTTCTTC
.	.	TRBJ2-3	TRBV4-1	CASSQDPRGADTQYF	TGCGCCAGCAGCCAAGATCCCCGCGGCGCAGATACGCAGTATTTT
.	.	TRBJ1-5	TRBV9	CASSPSAGNNQPQHF	TGTGCCAGCAGCCCCAGTGCGGGGAACAATCAGCCCCAGCATTTT
.	.	TRBJ1-2	TRBV5-6	CASSFFPIKTGINYGYTF	TGTGCCAGCAGCTTTTTCCCAATTAAGACAGGCATTAACTATGGCTACACCTTC
.	TRBD1	TRBJ1-2	TRBV30	CAWGQGDYGYTF	TGTGCCTGGGGACAGGGAGATTATGGCTACACCTTC
few	TRBD1	TRBJ1-5	TRBV19	CASSIGTGFNQPQHF	TGTGCCAGTAGTATTGGGACAGGGTTCAATCAGCCCCAGCATTTT
.	.	TRBJ1-5	TRBV5-8	CASSLGGDNQPQHF	TGTGCCAGCAGCTTGGGGGGGGACAATCAGCCCCAGCATTTT
.	.	TRBJ1-4	TRBV5-1	CASSKMDSPTNEKLFF	TGCGCCAGCAGCAAAATGGACAGCCCAACTAATGAAAAACTGTTTTTT
.	.	TRBJ1-6	TRBV25-1	CASPRGAGGHNSPLHF	TGTGCCAGCCCCCGGGGGGCTGGGGGCCATAATTCACCCCTCCACTTT
.	TRBD2	TRBJ2-7	TRBV2	CASRRGGGSYEQYF	TGTGCCAGCAGGCGGGGGGGCGGATCCTACGAGCAGTACTTC
.	.	TRBJ2-7	TRBV7-2	CASSLAGELATYEQYF	TGTGCCAGCAGCTTAGCGGGGGAGCTAGCGACCTACGAGCAGTACTTC
.	.	TRBJ1-6	TRBV6-5	CATRAFDPYSPLHF	TGTGCCACCCGAGCTTTCGACCCATATTCACCCCTCCACTTT
.	TRBD2	TRBJ2-7	TRBV19	CASSPVGSGTSYEQYF	TGTGCCAGTAGTCCGGTGGGTAGCGGGACTTCCTACGAGCAGTACTTC
.	.	TRBJ1-3	TRBV30	CAWSFLVNTIYF	TGTGCCTGGAGTTTCCTTGTAAACACCATATATTTT
.	TRBD1	TRBJ2-5	TRBV7-9	CASSRTPGQAEAETQYF	TGTGCCAGCAGCCGCACCCCTGGACAGGCCGAGGCAGAGACCCAGTACTTC
.	.	TRBJ2-5	TRBV5-1	CASSLAGAGGETQYF	TGCGCCAGCAGCTTGGCAGGGGCGGGCGGAGAGACCCAGTACTTC
.	.	TRBJ2-7	TRBV5-1	CASSPDPGGYEQYF	TGCGCCAGCAGTCCTGACCCCGGCGGGTACGAGCAGTACTTC
.	.	TRBJ1-5	TRBV5-8	CATRRNNQPQHF	TGTGCCACCCGACGGAACAATCAGCCCCAGCATTTT
once	.	TRBJ1-3	TRBV19	CASSIQGGGNTIYF	TGTGCCAGTAGTATCCAAGGAGGAGGAAACACCATATATTTT
.	.	TRBJ2-3	TRBV18	CASSRRGTDTQYF	TGTGCCAGCTCACGTCGGGGCACAGATACGCAGTATTTT
.	.	TRBJ1-6	TRBV19	CASSIEGNSPLHF	TGTGCCAGTAGTATAGAGGGAAATTCACCCCTCCACTTT
.	.	TRBJ1-2	TRBV7-2	CASSLGGRVGGYTF	TGTGCCAGCAGCTTGGGGGGCAGGGTGGGCGGCTACACCTTC
.	TRBD2	TRBJ2-1	TRBV5-3	CASSLPLAGAGEQFF	TGTGCCAGCAGCTTGCCCCTAGCGGGAGCAGGGGAGCAGTTCTTC
.	.	TRBJ1-5	TRBV28	CASSSPGVNQPQHF	TGTGCCAGCAGTTCGCCAGGGGTCAATCAGCCCCAGCATTTT
few	.	TRBJ2-2	TRBV9	CASTTGVGKDTGELFF	TGTGCCAGCACTACCGGGGTGGGGAAGGACACCGGGGAGCTGTTTTTT
once	.	TRBJ1-2	TRBV5-1	CASSPGSLEGYTF	TGCGCCAGCAGCCCCGGGTCTCTAGAAGGCTACACCTTC
.	.	TRBJ2-5	TRBV21-1	CASSTSGNGRETQYF	TGTGCCAGCTCCACTAGCGGGAATGGTCGGGAGACCCAGTACTTC
.	.	TRBJ2-4	TRBV28	CASSFSGNIQYF	TGTGCCAGCAGTTTTTCGGGTAACATTCAGTACTTC
.	.	TRBJ2-3	TRBV7-2	CASSFRQGPTDTQYF	TGTGCCAGCAGCTTTAGGCAGGGACCCACAGATACGCAGTATTTT
.	TRBD1	TRBJ2-1	TRBV7-3	CASSPGTVYYNEQFF	TGTGCCAGCAGCCCCGGGACAGTTTACTACAATGAGCAGTTCTTC
.	TRBD2	TRBJ2-7	TRBV29-1	CSVLGTSGRSSYEQYF	TGCAGCGTTCTAGGGACTAGCGGGAGGTCCTCCTACGAGCAGTACTTC
.	.	TRBJ2-5	TRBV7-2	CASTPSVLQETQYF	TGTGCCAGCACCCCTAGCGTTTTACAAGAGACCCAGTACTTC
.	.	TRBJ2-3	TRBV5-6	CASSRGTVQDTQYF	TGTGCCAGCAGCCGGGGGACAGTACAAGATACGCAGTATTTT
.	TRBD1	TRBJ1-4	TRBV7-2	CASSLASGQGHEKLFF	TGTGCCAGCAGCTTAGCGTCGGGACAGGGACATGAAAAACTGTTTTTT
.	TRBD2	TRBJ2-3	TRBV9	CASSVGPGLAGGPQYF	TGTGCCAGCAGCGTAGGGCCGGGACTAGCGGGGGGTCCGCAGTATTTT
.	.	TRBJ2-5	TRBV5-5	CASSLVVRQETQYF	TGTGCCAGCAGCTTGGTAGTAAGACAAGAGACCCAGTACTTC
.	.	TRBJ2-4	TRBV27	CASGDLPGNIQYF	TGTGCCAGCGGGGACCTGCCCGGGAACATTCAGTACTTC
.	.	TRBJ1-2	TRBV6-5	CASRRGHGYTF	TGTGCCAGCAGAAGAGGTCACGGCTACACCTTC
.	TRBD1	TRBJ1-1	TRBV5-1	CASSLQGASEAFF	TGCGCCAGCAGCCTGCAGGGGGCTAGCGAGGCTTTCTTT
.	TRBD1	TRBJ1-2	TRBV28	CAIEGQGAGIHGYTF	TGTGCCATAGAGGGGCAGGGGGCCGGTATTCATGGCTACACCTTC
.	TRBD1	TRBJ1-2	TRBV19	CASSDRESYGYTF	TGTGCCAGCAGCGACAGGGAAAGCTATGGCTACACCTTC
.	TRBD2	TRBJ2-1	TRBV2	CASSSGLAGAMNEQFF	TGTGCCAGCAGTTCGGGACTAGCGGGAGCAATGAATGAGCAGTTCTTC
.	.	TRBJ2-5	TRBV6-5	CASSALETQYF	TGTGCCAGCAGTGCCCTAGAGACCCAGTACTTC